The rows below give T cell receptor beta chains drawn from one sample of a study of shared clonotypes between healthy human individuals. TCRdb keeps only in-frame clones here, not all; method: immunoSEQ multiplex PCR. Found here are 2 million to 2.5 million clones, 93% of them singletons; the top ten hold around 0.37%. The sequenced material came from naive CD4+ T cells from PBMCs. Source of these receptors: a man aged 18 to 30 in good health. Some clones in this sample may be carry-over from other donors' samples. Each CDR3 is given with its conserved first and last residue. Each record gives: D gene, clone size, J gene, V gene, CDR3 protein, CDR3 DNA. The D gene is left open where the match is weak. Not every row has a clone size; where given, it reads once, few, many or a size class.

TRBD1	.	TRBJ2-1	TRBV5-1	CASSTGEYYNEQFF	TGCGCCAGCAGCACAGGGGAGTACTACAATGAGCAGTTCTTC
.	.	TRBJ1-1	TRBV5-1	CASSLTGQVAEAFF	TGCGCCAGCAGCTTGACGGGGCAGGTCGCTGAAGCTTTCTTT
.	.	TRBJ2-1	TRBV6-5	CASSYVTGYEQFF	TGTGCCAGCAGTTACGTAACAGGGTATGAGCAGTTCTTC
TRBD1	.	TRBJ1-4	TRBV18	CASSPETGFMEKLFF	TGTGCCAGCTCACCAGAGACAGGGTTTATGGAAAAACTGTTTTTT
TRBD2	.	TRBJ2-7	TRBV7-9	CASSWGGLAGEQYF	TGTGCCAGCAGCTGGGGGGGACTAGCGGGCGAGCAGTACTTC
TRBD2	once	TRBJ2-2	TRBV5-1	CASSPYFGLAGGELFF	TGCGCCAGCAGCCCCTATTTCGGACTAGCTGGCGGGGAGCTGTTTTTT
TRBD2	.	TRBJ2-3	TRBV28	CASSPRGTTSTDTQYF	TGTGCCAGCAGTCCGCGCGGGACTACCAGCACAGATACGCAGTATTTT
TRBD1	.	TRBJ2-7	TRBV2	CASSVQGKGTYEQYF	TGTGCCAGCAGTGTACAGGGGAAGGGTACCTACGAGCAGTACTTC
.	.	TRBJ2-5	TRBV7-2	CASSSRSGAETQYF	TGTGCCAGCAGCTCAAGATCAGGGGCAGAGACCCAGTACTTC
.	.	TRBJ1-2	TRBV7-9	CASRHLQGGSDYGYTF	TGTGCCAGCAGGCATCTACAGGGAGGTTCGGACTATGGCTACACCTTC
.	.	TRBJ2-7	TRBV5-4	CASSSPFDGGISYEQYF	TGTGCCAGCAGCTCACCCTTCGACGGGGGAATCTCCTACGAGCAGTACTTC
.	.	TRBJ2-7	TRBV11-2	CASSLERDRPEHF	TGTGCCAGCAGCTTAGAACGAGACAGACCCGAGCACTTC
TRBD2	.	TRBJ2-7	TRBV5-1	CASSLELAGGPFHEQYF	TGCGCCAGCAGCTTGGAGTTAGCGGGAGGGCCGTTCCACGAGCAGTACTTC
TRBD1	.	TRBJ2-7	TRBV29-1	CSVDTGGFNEQYF	TGCAGCGTTGATACAGGGGGCTTCAACGAGCAGTACTTC
TRBD1	.	TRBJ2-2	TRBV19	CASIDRGELFGELFF	TGTGCCAGCATTGACAGGGGAGAGTTATTCGGGGAGCTGTTTTTT
TRBD2	once	TRBJ2-2	TRBV7-9	CASSLREGGHGGAGELFF	TGTGCCAGCAGCTTACGTGAAGGCGGCCATGGGGGGGCCGGGGAGCTGTTTTTT
.	.	TRBJ2-3	TRBV7-2	CASSLGLGITDTQYF	TGTGCCAGCAGCTTAGGGCTAGGGATCACAGATACGCAGTATTTT
.	.	TRBJ2-1	TRBV7-9	CASRWVKAGVAHEQFF	TGTGCCAGCAGGTGGGTCAAGGCAGGGGTCGCACATGAGCAGTTCTTC
.	.	TRBJ2-1	TRBV29-1	CSVLKSLSYNEQFF	TGCAGCGTCCTGAAGAGCCTCTCCTACAATGAGCAGTTCTTC
.	.	TRBJ1-3	TRBV21-1	CASAPRVRAAGNTIYF	TGTGCCAGCGCACCCCGGGTCAGGGCGGCTGGAAACACCATATATTTT
.	.	TRBJ2-4	TRBV30	CAWSVGNIQYF	TGTGCCTGGAGTGTCGGGAACATTCAGTACTTC
.	.	TRBJ2-7	TRBV28	CASNLVGVYEQYF	TGTGCCAGCAACCTAGTGGGGGTCTACGAGCAGTACTTC
.	.	TRBJ2-3	TRBV6-9	CASSFFLRNSTDTQYF	TGTGCCAGCAGTTTTTTTCTGCGGAATAGCACAGATACGCAGTATTTT
TRBD1	few	TRBJ1-5	TRBV6-1	CASAGGAGQPQHF	TGTGCCAGCGCAGGGGGCGCCGGTCAGCCCCAGCATTTT
.	.	TRBJ2-4	TRBV10-2	CASGPGGRLSYIQYF	TGCGCCAGCGGACCTGGAGGCAGACTCTCATACATTCAGTACTTC
.	.	TRBJ2-3	TRBV12-1	CASSSTRTESTDTQYF	TGTGCCAGCAGTTCAACTAGGACGGAGAGCACAGATACGCAGTATTTT
.	.	TRBJ1-3	TRBV23-1	CASSRPNSGNTIYF	TGCGCCAGCAGTCGACCGAACTCTGGAAACACCATATATTTT
TRBD1	.	TRBJ2-3	TRBV18	CASSPLDRGRKDTQYF	TGTGCCAGCTCACCACTGGACAGGGGGCGCAAAGATACGCAGTATTTT